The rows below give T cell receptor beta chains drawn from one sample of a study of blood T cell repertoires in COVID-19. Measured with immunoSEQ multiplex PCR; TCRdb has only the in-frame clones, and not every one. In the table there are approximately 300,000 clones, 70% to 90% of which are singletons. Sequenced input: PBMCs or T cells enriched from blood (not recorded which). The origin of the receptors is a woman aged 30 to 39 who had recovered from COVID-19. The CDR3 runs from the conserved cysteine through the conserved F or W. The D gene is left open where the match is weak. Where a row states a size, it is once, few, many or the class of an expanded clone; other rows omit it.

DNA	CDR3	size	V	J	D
TGCGCCAGCAGCCACTCAACGGTACAGTACGAGCAGTACTTC	CASSHSTVQYEQYF	few	TRBV4-3	TRBJ2-7	-
TGTGCCAGCAGCTCCCGAAGGGGTTCGGGACAGGGCTACGAGCAGTACTTC	CASSSRRGSGQGYEQYF	-	TRBV11-2	TRBJ2-7	TRBD1
TGTGCCAGCAGCCTGACGACTAGCGGGGTAGAGACCCAGTACTTC	CASSLTTSGVETQYF	-	TRBV7-9	TRBJ2-5	TRBD2
TGTGCCAGCAGCGGACCCAGGGGCACAGATACGCAGTATTTT	CASSGPRGTDTQYF	-	TRBV7-2	TRBJ2-3	-
TGCGCCAGCAGCCAGACAAAGATCGGCGAGAGGGACATTCAGTACTTC	CASSQTKIGERDIQYF	-	TRBV4-1	TRBJ2-4	-
TGTGCCAGCAGTCGACCGGGGAATTCACCCCTCCACTTT	CASSRPGNSPLHF	-	TRBV3-1/TRBV3-2	TRBJ1-6	-
TGTGCCAGTAGTCCAGGGGGCGAAGGAAACACCATATATTTT	CASSPGGEGNTIYF	-	TRBV19	TRBJ1-3	TRBD1
TGTGCCTGGACCCCTCAGGGGCTCTATGGCTACACCTTC	CAWTPQGLYGYTF	few	TRBV30	TRBJ1-2	-
TGCGCCAGCAGCTTGGTCGCGGGGGGCCACAATGAGCAGTTCTTC	CASSLVAGGHNEQFF	-	TRBV5-1	TRBJ2-1	TRBD2
TGTGCCAGCAGCTTGGGTTGGACAGTCCATGGCTACACCTTC	CASSLGWTVHGYTF	once	TRBV7-2	TRBJ1-2	-
TGTGCCAGCAGCTTAGGGGCGGGGGGATACAATGAGCAGTTCTTC	CASSLGAGGYNEQFF	-	TRBV13	TRBJ2-1	TRBD2
TGTGCCAGCAGAGATCCGGGACAGGGGTTACACGAGCAGTACTTC	CASRDPGQGLHEQYF	-	TRBV2	TRBJ2-7	TRBD1
TGTGCCAGCAGCAAAGGAGGGGGCCCTGGAAACACCATATATTTT	CASSKGGGPGNTIYF	-	TRBV6-5	TRBJ1-3	TRBD1
TGTGCCAGCAGCAATAGCGGGGGGGCCGCCTACAATGAGCAGTTCTTC	CASSNSGGAAYNEQFF	-	TRBV5-4	TRBJ2-1	TRBD2
TGTGCCAGCAGCTCGCCGGGACAGGGGCGCTTAGGCTACACCTTC	CASSSPGQGRLGYTF	once	TRBV7-9	TRBJ1-2	TRBD1
TGCGCCTCAGCCCTCGGACAGAGAAACACTGAAGCTTTCTTT	CASALGQRNTEAFF	few	TRBV5-1	TRBJ1-1	-
TGTGCCAGCACCCCGTCGGGGTATAATTCACCCCTCCACTTT	CASTPSGYNSPLHF	few	TRBV28	TRBJ1-6	-
TGTGCCAGTAGTACCGGGACTTTTAATGAAAAACTGTTTTTT	CASSTGTFNEKLFF	-	TRBV19	TRBJ1-4	-
TGTGCCAGCCGACTTCAGGGGTCGTCTAATGGCTACACCTTC	CASRLQGSSNGYTF	-	TRBV6-5	TRBJ1-2	-
TGTGCCACCAGCGGAGACAGGGGAGCCGTCGGCTACACCTTC	CATSGDRGAVGYTF	few	TRBV15	TRBJ1-2	TRBD1
TGTGCCTGGAGTGTAGGGGGTTCGTGGGGCTACACCTTC	CAWSVGGSWGYTF	once	TRBV30	TRBJ1-2	-
TGTGCCAGCTCACGCCAGGGACAGCTGAACACTGAAGCTTTCTTT	CASSRQGQLNTEAFF	-	TRBV18	TRBJ1-1	TRBD1
TGCGCCAGCAGACCGGGACAGGGTGACTACGAGCAGTACTTC	CASRPGQGDYEQYF	-	TRBV10-2	TRBJ2-7	TRBD1
TGTGCCTGGAGTGTCGCTAGCGGGGGTCTATACAATGAGCAGTTCTTC	CAWSVASGGLYNEQFF	-	TRBV30	TRBJ2-1	TRBD2
TGTGCCAGCAGTGACTCCTTGGGACAGGGGCTTTCGAACACCTTC	CASSDSLGQGLSNTF	-	TRBV6-5	TRBJ1-2	TRBD1
TGTGCCAGCAGCTCCACTAGCGGGGCCACAGATACGCAGTATTTT	CASSSTSGATDTQYF	-	TRBV7-9	TRBJ2-3	TRBD2
TGTGCCAGCAGCCAAGAGGTCCGGGGAGGGAATTCACCCCTCCACTTT	CASSQEVRGGNSPLHF	-	TRBV3-1/TRBV3-2	TRBJ1-6	-
TGTGCCAGCAGACCCACAGGGGACGGTCGTGGCTACACCTTC	CASRPTGDGRGYTF	-	TRBV27	TRBJ1-2	TRBD1
TGCGCCAGCAGCCAAGACGTCCTTAACACTGAAGCTTTCTTT	CASSQDVLNTEAFF	-	TRBV4-1	TRBJ1-1	-
TGCAGTGCTCGACAGCTTGAAAAACTGTTTTTT	CSARQLEKLFF	-	TRBV20-1	TRBJ1-4	-
TGCAGCGTGGTAGAGGGGGCAGCCTATGGCTACACCTTC	CSVVEGAAYGYTF	-	TRBV29-1	TRBJ1-2	TRBD1
TGTGCCTGGAGCGAGGGACTAGCGGGGGTCCAAGAGACCCAGTACTTC	CAWSEGLAGVQETQYF	-	TRBV30	TRBJ2-5	TRBD2
TGTGCCAGCGCCCCTTCAGGGTACACTGAAGCTTTCTTT	CASAPSGYTEAFF	-	TRBV12-3/TRBV12-4	TRBJ1-1	-
TGTGCCAGCAGCCCCGCGGGGTATGCCACCGGGGAGCTGTTTTTT	CASSPAGYATGELFF	-	TRBV27	TRBJ2-2	-
TGTGCCAGCAGCTTAGAAATCCAGGGCACTAATGAAAAACTGTTTTTT	CASSLEIQGTNEKLFF	-	TRBV11-2	TRBJ1-4	-
TGTGCCAGCAGCTTCAAGACGGGAAGTAGAGGACCCCTCCACTTT	CASSFKTGSRGPLHF	-	TRBV5-4	TRBJ1-6	-
TGTGCCAGCAGCTCTAGCGGGGGGGCCTACACCGGGGAGCTGTTTTTT	CASSSSGGAYTGELFF	-	TRBV3-1/TRBV3-2	TRBJ2-2	TRBD2
TGTGCCAGCAGCCGGGACTGGGCCCACAATGAGCAGTTCTTC	CASSRDWAHNEQFF	-	TRBV7-8	TRBJ2-1	-
TGTGCCAGCAGCTTACAGGGCAATGAGCAGTTCTTC	CASSLQGNEQFF	-	TRBV11-2	TRBJ2-1	-
TGTGCCAGCAGCGTAGGAACAGGGTCATATGGCTACACCTTC	CASSVGTGSYGYTF	-	TRBV9	TRBJ1-2	-